Below are 32 T cell receptor beta chains sequenced from a single sample in a study of shared clonotypes between healthy human individuals. This table comes from immunoSEQ multiplex PCR, and its TCRdb copy is limited to in-frame clones, with some not included. The sample yields a few hundred thousand clones, over 50% seen once. Sample: memory CD4+ T cells sorted from blood. This sample's subset: CD45RA-negative fraction. The receptors originated from a man aged 25-45 years in good health.

J is TRBJ1-2 and V is TRBV6-6, with TRBD1 matching 8 bases. Germline V lookup: CDR1 MNHNY, CDR2 SVGAGI (reference sequence). The trim removed 0 bases at V and 5 bases at J, leaving 5 bases unmatched. CDR3 length equals 15 residues. CDR3 residues: CASSYSDREAYGYTF. The CDR3, as DNA: TGTGCCAGCAGTTACTCGGACAGGGAGGCGTATGGCTACACCTTC.

The chain carries TRBV29-1 and TRBJ2-3; D is ambiguous. Germline V gene sequence: CDR1 SQVTM, CDR2 ANQGSEA. This CDR3 is built from 14 residues. Trimming removed 3 bases at V and 3 bases at J, with 13 bases between. This CDR3 is CSVDPQIFTDTQYF. DNA of the CDR3: TGCAGCGTTGACCCTCAAATATTTACAGATACGCAGTATTTT.

The table lists this clone with a few counts. The rearrangement joins TRBV7-6 to TRBJ1-4; perhaps TRBD1 as D (5 bases). The length of the CDR3 is 15 residues. V lost 1 base and J 6 bases, leaving 12 bases between the germline ends. The germline CDR1 and CDR2 sequences are SGHVS and FNYEAQ. Here the CDR3 reads CASSLVGGKDEKLFF. The CDR3 DNA follows: TGTGCCAGCAGCTTAGTTGGGGGAAAGGATGAAAAACTGTTTTTT.

This chain links TRBV12-5 with TRBJ2-3; 7 positions match TRBD1. The V gene's germline CDR1 is LGHNT and CDR2 FRNRAP. The length of the CDR3 is 16 residues. Trimming removed 5 bases from V and 0 bases from J; junction bases left unmatched: 8. CDR3 sequence (DNA): TGTGCTAGTGGTCCTGGGACAGAGACTAGCACAGATACGCAGTATTTT. Translated, it gives CASGPGTETSTDTQYF.

This clone showed up just a few times. This chain uses TRBV9 with TRBJ2-7; 7 nucleotides align to TRBD1. The CDR3 has 15 amino acids. With V trimmed by 4 bases and J by 3 bases, 10 bases remained unmatched. CDR1 is SGDLS and CDR2 is YYNGEE in the germline V gene. The CDR3 DNA sequence: TGTGCCAGCAGCCGTATCGGGACAGAAGGCTACGAGCAGTACTTC. Translation: CASSRIGTEGYEQYF.

This clone appeared many times. Other DNA sequences in this sample translate to the same CDR3. The rearrangement joins TRBV2 to TRBJ2-1; D ambiguous. Germline assignment: CDR1 SNHLY and CDR2 FYNNEI. V lost 6 bases and J lost 5, with 5 bases in between. The CDR3 extends over 11 amino acids. The chain's CDR3 is CASSYDNEQFF. CDR3 in DNA: TGTGCCAGCAGCTACGACAATGAGCAGTTCTTC. The full variable domain, with the rest looked up from reference TRBV2 and TRBJ2-1, is EPEVTQTPSHQVTQMGQEVILRCVPISNHLYFYWYRQILGQKVEFLVSFYNNEISEKSEIFDDQFSVERPDGSNFTLKIRSTKLEDSAMYFCASSYDNEQFFGPGTRLTVL.

This clone occurred a few times. CDR3 loop: CASSYKVPSGIGTQYF. Here the CDR3 DNA reads TGTGCCAGCAGTTACAAGGTCCCTAGCGGGATTGGGACCCAGTACTTC. The V and J genes are TRBV6-6 and TRBJ2-5, with TRBD2 identical over 9 bases. Looked up from germline, CDR1 is MNHNY and CDR2 is SVGAGI (reference sequence). CDR3 length: 16 residues. With V trimmed by 2 bases and J by 7 bases, 11 bases remained unmatched.

The chain couples TRBV11-2 to TRBJ1-1; D perhaps matches TRBD1 (5 bases). The CDR3 extends over 12 amino acids. The germline CDR1 and CDR2 sequences are SGHAT and FQNNGV. V was cut by 0 bases and J by 11 bases, with 10 bases left in between. CDR3: CASSLDRGDAFF. Here the CDR3 DNA reads TGTGCCAGCAGCTTAGATCGAGGGGACGCTTTCTTT.

Concerning this clone: The junction shows a germline mismatch at one end, possibly a read error. J is TRBJ2-7 and V is TRBV14; unclear D gene. The germline V gene encodes CDR1 SGHDN and CDR2 FVKESK. CDR3 length equals 13 residues. The CDR3 sequence is CASSKDVSYEQYF. In DNA, the CDR3 is TGTGCCAGCAGCAAAGACGTATCCTACGAGCAGTACTTC.

About this clone itself: The same CDR3 can be traced to other DNA sequences in this sample. The chain links TRBV18 to TRBJ1-3; D unresolved. Germline-derived CDR1 and CDR2 are KGHSH and LQKENI. The CDR3 has 14 residues. V dropped 3 bases and J dropped 0 bases, with 6 bases sitting between them. The DNA of the CDR3 is TGTGCCAGCTCACCCGGGAGCTCTGGAAACACCATATATTTT. This gives the protein CASSPGSSGNTIYF.

The chain employs TRBV7-2 and TRBJ1-2; 8 bases align to TRBD1. With V trimmed by 2 bases and J by 4 bases, 3 bases remained unmatched. The CDR3 is 14 amino acids. The V gene's germline CDR1 is SGHTA and CDR2 FQGNSA. CDR3 residues: CASSLNRGFYGYTF. In nucleotides, the CDR3 is TGTGCCAGCAGCTTAAACAGGGGGTTCTATGGCTACACCTTC.

The chain recombines TRBV5-1 with TRBJ2-2, with 8 nucleotides matching TRBD1. The CDR3 loop spans 14 amino acids. Germline CDR1 is SGHRS and CDR2 is YFSETQ. The ends lost 5 bases at V and 5 bases at J; junction bases unmatched: 5. CDR3 sequence reads: CASRQGARTGELFF. The CDR3, as DNA: TGCGCCAGCAGGCAGGGGGCGCGTACCGGGGAGCTGTTTTTT.

This clone was seen a single time. This chain uses TRBV9 with TRBJ1-1; D remains ambiguous. V gave up 0 bases and J gave up 5 bases, with 14 bases separating them. Germline V gene lookup returns CDR1 SGDLS and CDR2 YYNGEE. The CDR3 is 15 residues long. Written as DNA, the CDR3 is TGTGCCAGCAGCGTAGGGGTCTCAACGCGGACTGAAGCTTTCTTT. It yields the protein CASSVGVSTRTEAFF.

At least ten counts were recorded for this clone. The chain combines TRBV11-2 with TRBJ2-1, with D perhaps matching TRBD1 (6 bases). The CDR3 is 16 residues long. Germline-derived CDR1 and CDR2 are SGHAT and FQNNGV. Deletions cut 5 bases from V and 1 base from J, with 15 bases between. The CDR3 DNA is TGTGCCAGCAGCCGTTTAAGGGGGTGGTCCTACAATGAGCAGTTCTTC. Translation: CASSRLRGWSYNEQFF.

This clone came up once. The V gene is TRBV5-1, the J gene TRBJ2-1; D is perhaps TRBD1 or TRBD2 (6 bases each). Germline V gene data show CDR1 as SGHRS and CDR2 as YFSETQ. The CDR3 length is 15 residues. Trimming took off 5 bases at V and 8 bases at J, with 20 bases between the two ends. CDR3 protein: CASSSLGGQGDEQFF. In DNA form, the CDR3 reads TGCGCCAGCAGTTCTCTAGGGGGGCAGGGCGATGAGCAGTTCTTC.

A note on this clone: A read error may account for a junction end that differs from germline. V is TRBV7-7 and J is TRBJ2-1, with a tentative D call TRBD2 (7 bases). This CDR3 comprises 16 residues. CDR1 is SSHAT, CDR2 FNYEAQ, per germline (reference sequence). For the CDR3, the DNA is TGTGCTAGCAGCTTAGAAGGAGGGGGAGGGTCAAATGAGCAGTTCTTC. It translates to CASSLEGGGGSNEQFF.

This chain links TRBV6-1 with TRBJ2-7; possibly TRBD1 for D (5 bases). The CDR3 is made up of 14 amino acids. Germline CDR1 and CDR2: MNHNS and SASEGT. The ends were cut back, 4 bases at V and 2 bases at J, with 12 bases in the middle. The CDR3: CASSAWGSPYEQYF. CDR3 nucleotide sequence: TGTGCCAGCAGTGCCTGGGGCTCCCCCTACGAGCAGTACTTC.

The rearrangement links TRBV6-4 to TRBJ1-2; no clear D gene. This CDR3 is 12 amino acids long. The V end lost 2 bases, the J end lost 7 bases, and 8 bases lay between the germline ends. Germline assignment: CDR1 MRHNA and CDR2 SNTAGT. CDR3 residues: CASSDRFGGYTF. CDR3 in DNA: TGTGCCAGCAGTGACAGATTTGGTGGCTACACCTTC.

The V call is TRBV4-1, the J call TRBJ2-2; D is unclear. The CDR3 has 16 residues. Germline CDR1 reads MGHRA; CDR2 reads YSYEKL. Between the trimmed V and J ends, which lost 4 bases and 4 bases, there was a span of 16 bases. The CDR3 region is CASSPHLAFLTGELFF. The CDR3 coding sequence is TGCGCCAGCAGCCCCCATCTTGCATTCCTCACCGGGGAGCTGTTTTTT.

The rearrangement links TRBV18 to TRBJ2-1; D unresolved. CDR3 length: 15 residues. Germline lookup yields CDR1 KGHSH and CDR2 LQKENI. The germline V and J ends were trimmed by 3 bases and 2 bases, with 11 bases remaining between them. The CDR3 loop reads CASSPTTPAYNEQFF. The CDR3 DNA sequence: TGTGCCAGCTCACCCACAACCCCAGCCTACAATGAGCAGTTCTTC.

With respect to this clone: Other DNA sequences within the sample encode an identical CDR3. V usage is TRBV9 and J usage is TRBJ1-3, with D unresolved. V lost 4 bases and J 1 base, leaving 6 bases between the germline ends. The CDR3 is 13 residues long. Germline values: CDR1 SGDLS, CDR2 YYNGEE. The CDR3 DNA reads as TGTGCCAGCAGCCCCGCGTCTGGAAACACCATATATTTT. Protein product: CASSPASGNTIYF.

The rearrangement uses TRBV28 and TRBJ2-7, with D unclear. The CDR3 loop spans 14 amino acids. Germline CDR1 is MDHEN and CDR2 is SYDVKM. Trimming removed 3 bases from V and 0 bases from J, with 9 bases in between. The CDR3 coding sequence is TGTGCCAGCAGTTTTGGTGACACCTCCTACGAGCAGTACTTC. Translation gives CASSFGDTSYEQYF.

The CDR3 region is CASSSSQVIGQYF. CDR3 in DNA: TGTGCCAGCAGCTCGAGTCAGGTGATAGGGCAGTACTTC. The chain links TRBV5-4 to TRBJ2-7; D is unresolved. The V end was cut by 3 bases, the J end by 9 bases, with 16 bases between. From germline, CDR1 is SGHNT and CDR2 YYREEE (reference sequence). The CDR3 totals 13 residues.

V usage is TRBV7-2 and J usage is TRBJ2-1, with D uncertain. Deletions cut 1 base from V and 9 bases from J, with 16 bases between. Per germline, CDR1 SGHTA and CDR2 FQGNSA. The CDR3 totals 15 residues. The CDR3 DNA reads TGTGCCAGCAGCTTAGGTGGGAAGACCAAAATTGAGCAGTTCTTC. It is translated as CASSLGGKTKIEQFF.

The chain couples TRBV5-5 to TRBJ2-2; the D gene could be TRBD1 or TRBD2 (6 bases each). Between the trimmed V and J ends, which lost 4 bases and 0 bases, there was a span of 16 bases. The CDR3 extends over 17 amino acids. CDR1 SGHKS and CDR2 YYEKEE come from the germline V gene (reference sequence). CDR3 DNA: TGTGCCAGCAGCCCCTTAGGGGGGAGCGCGAACACCGGGGAGCTGTTTTTT. Its protein product is CASSPLGGSANTGELFF.

In this sample, this clone turned up a few times. This chain joins TRBV2 and TRBJ2-2; 7 bases match TRBD1. Germline loops: CDR1 SNHLY, CDR2 FYNNEI. The V gene end was trimmed by 8 bases and the J gene end by 3 bases; junction bases not matched to a gene: 6. CDR3 length equals 14 residues. The CDR3 region is CASVWDRDTGELFF. CDR3 nucleotides: TGTGCCAGCGTCTGGGACAGAGACACCGGGGAGCTGTTTTTT.

This clone has ten or more counts. The V and J genes are TRBV5-1 and TRBJ2-7; weak D call: TRBD1 (6 bases). Germline V CDR1 and CDR2: SGHRS, YFSETQ. The CDR3 sequence is 12 residues long. V was pared by 7 bases and J by 0 bases, with 8 bases between. The CDR3: CASGDTSYEQYF. The CDR3 nucleotides read TGCGCCAGCGGGGACACCTCCTACGAGCAGTACTTC. Filled out from reference TRBV5-1 and TRBJ2-7, the complete variable domain reads KAGVTQTPRYLIKTRGQQVTLSCSPISGHRSVSWYQQTPGQGLQFLFEYFSETQRNKGNFPGRFSGRQFSNSRSEMNVSTLELGDSALYLCASGDTSYEQYFGPGTRLTVT.

A remark on this clone: Other nucleotide sequences in the sample specify the same CDR3. The chain carries TRBV28 and TRBJ2-7; 7 nucleotides line up with TRBD1. This CDR3 spans 13 amino acids. The ends lost 8 bases at V and 2 bases at J; junction bases unmatched: 6. The germline gives CDR1 MDHEN, CDR2 SYDVKM. The CDR3 DNA is TGTGCCAGCTGGGGGCAGGGGGCCTACGAGCAGTACTTC. This codes for CASWGQGAYEQYF.

This chain links TRBV7-4 with TRBJ2-7; TRBD2 agrees at 7 bases. CDR3 size: 15 residues. Germline trimming cut 2 bases from V and 1 base from J; bases unmatched to any gene: 5. Germline V CDR1 and CDR2: SGHVT, SQSDAQ. The CDR3 nucleotides read TGTGCCAGCAGCTTATTTAGCGGGCGATCCTACGAGCAGTACTTC. Its translation is CASSLFSGRSYEQYF.

V is TRBV5-1 and J is TRBJ2-5; 9 bases align to TRBD2. The length of the CDR3 is 14 residues. The junction had 3 bases not matched to a gene; V was cut back by 3 bases and J by 3 bases. Germline-derived CDR1 and CDR2 are SGHRS and YFSETQ. DNA of the CDR3: TGCGCCAGCAGCTATGCGGGAGGGGAAGAGACCCAGTACTTC. Translating it yields CASSYAGGEETQYF.

This clone was detected only a few times. This chain joins TRBV29-1 and TRBJ1-1; possibly TRBD1 for D (5 bases). Germline CDR1 is SQVTM and CDR2 is ANQGSEA. V shed 1 base and J shed 7 bases, with 7 bases lying between them. The length of the CDR3 is 11 residues. The CDR3 region has the DNA TGCAGCGTTGAAGGTGACAGTGAAGCTTTCTTT. Its translation is CSVEGDSEAFF.

The chain combines TRBV11-1 with TRBJ2-7; D might be TRBD2 (5 bases). Germline loops: CDR1 SGHAT, CDR2 FQDESV (reference sequence). This CDR3 is built from 14 residues. V lost 3 bases and J 3 bases, leaving 12 bases between the germline ends. Written as DNA, the CDR3 is TGTGCCAGCAGCTTCGCCGGGGTAAACTACGAGCAGTACTTC. It specifies CASSFAGVNYEQYF.